The clone carrying this TCR beta chain was counted many times. Its antigen remains unidentified. The record originates from a study of identical twins. Notes on the study in general: With abundant cord blood beta clonotypes, insertions were fewer; memory repertoires showed no such pattern. Researchers caution that invariant MAIT and iNKT cells could partly confound zero-insertion analyses. With monozygotic twins, out-of-frame TCR alpha sharing exceeded what models estimated.

A universal primer site was added by template switching, and unique molecular identifiers were carried by the cDNA. TCRdb processed the 5' RACE reads anew with MiXCR; each CDR3 protein has one entry. The profile shows 280,000 or so distinct CDR3 sequences, roughly 8.6% of them singletons. The CDR3 loop spans 15 amino acids. Germline values: CDR1 SGHVS, CDR2 FNYEAQ. With 4 bases clipped from V and 0 bases from J, the junction kept 3 bases outside the gene matches. These data also formed part of another study, on yellow fever vaccine responses in identical twins.

The genes are TRBV7-6 and TRBJ2-1; 7 bases align to TRBD1. The origin of this receptor is a woman between 18 and 30 years old in good health. The specimen sequenced was memory (CD45RO+) T cells sorted from blood. The CDR3 loop is CASSSTGSSYNEQFF. CDR3 DNA sequence: TGTGCCAGCAGCTCGACAGGGAGCTCCTACAATGAGCAGTTCTTC. Full variable domain (remainder filled in from reference TRBV7-6 and TRBJ2-1): GAGVSQSPRYKVTKRGQDVALRCDPISGHVSLYWYRQALGQGPEFLTYFNYEAQQDKSGLPNDRFSAERPEGSISTLTIQRTEQRDSAMYRCASSSTGSSYNEQFFGPGTRLTVL.